The 6 T cell receptor beta chains below come from one sample, sequenced in a study of identical twins. TCRdb analysed the 5' RACE reads with MiXCR anew, one entry per CDR3 protein. Found here are approximately 190,000 distinct CDR3 sequences, around 15% of them singletons; the top ten hold over 35%. These data were also filed under a second study, of T cells expressing NK-cell markers.

Sample: CD8+ T cells sorted from blood. The receptors were gathered from a woman aged 18-29 years in good health.

The chain has TRBV29-1 and TRBJ2-3; 9 nucleotides line up with TRBD2. Germline CDR1 reads SQVTM; CDR2 reads ANQGSEA. There are 14 residues in the CDR3. J gave up 0 bases and V 6 bases, and 4 bases lay outside the gene matches. The CDR3 DNA follows: TGCAGCGTGCCGCTAGCGGGAAGCACAGATACGCAGTATTTT. Translated: CSVPLAGSTDTQYF.

This clonotype was found a few times. This chain's CDR3 is CASFASGTVDNEQFF. In DNA, the CDR3 is TGTGCCAGCTTCGCCTCCGGGACAGTAGATAATGAGCAGTTCTTC. This chain uses TRBV7-9 with TRBJ2-1, with 7 nucleotides matching TRBD1. Germline lookup yields CDR1 SEHNR and CDR2 FQNEAQ (reference sequence). The CDR3 extends over 15 amino acids. The J segment lost 7 bases and the V segment lost 8 bases, leaving 14 bases of the junction unmatched.

A few counts support this clonotype. The V gene is TRBV27, the J gene TRBJ2-7; D might be TRBD1 (6 bases). The ends were cut back, 5 bases at V and 2 bases at J, with 13 bases in the middle. This CDR3 spans 14 amino acids. Looked up from germline, CDR1 is MNHEY and CDR2 is SMNVEV (reference sequence). The CDR3 DNA is TGTGCCAGCAGTAAAAGGACAGCCACCTACGAGCAGTACTTC. Amino acid sequence: CASSKRTATYEQYF.

The V call is TRBV9, the J call TRBJ1-1, with D unresolved. The CDR3 runs 15 residues. Per the germline V gene, CDR1 is SGDLS and CDR2 is YYNGEE. Deletions cut 0 bases from V and 0 bases from J, with 9 bases between. The CDR3 nucleotides read TGTGCCAGCAGCGTAGAAGACAACCTGAACACTGAAGCTTTCTTT. Its translation: CASSVEDNLNTEAFF.

V is TRBV2 and J is TRBJ2-7; D unclear. Germline V gene lookup returns CDR1 SNHLY and CDR2 FYNNEI. The CDR3 is 11 amino acids. V was clipped by 6 bases and J by 2 bases, with 5 bases between them. CDR3 amino acids: CASRSTYEQYF. The CDR3 bases are TGTGCCAGCAGAAGTACCTACGAGCAGTACTTC.

A few counts support this clonotype. The CDR3 loop is CASTQANEQFF. Here the CDR3 DNA reads TGTGCCAGCACCCAGGCCAATGAGCAGTTCTTC. The V and J genes are TRBV11-2 and TRBJ2-1; unclear D gene. Trimming cost V 7 bases and J 6 bases, with 7 bases left between them. This CDR3 is 11 amino acids long. In germline, CDR1 is SGHAT, CDR2 FQNNGV. Together with reference TRBV11-2 and TRBJ2-1, the CDR3 gives the full variable domain: EAGVAQSPRYKIIEKRQSVAFWCNPISGHATLYWYQQILGQGPKLLIQFQNNGVVDDSQLPKDRFSAERLKGVDSTLKIQPAKLEDSAVYLCASTQANEQFFGPGTRLTVL.